This T cell receptor beta chain was sequenced for a study of blood T cell repertoires in COVID-19. The overall study: Acute-phase and convalescent COVID-19 samples originated in the United States, Italy and Spain.

Germline V gene data show CDR1 as PRHDT and CDR2 as FYEKMQ (reference sequence). This CDR3 region has 16 residues. V gave up 4 bases and J gave up 3 bases; unmatched junction bases: 9. Methods used by the authors: Amplification of reference gene primers provided the estimated nucleated cell counts. TCRdb's table, derived via immunoSEQ multiplex PCR, lists solely in-frame clones and lacks some. Clone size and the V and J calls come from that table; the DNA yielded D and trimming. Among roughly 80,000 clones listed, about four fifths were seen once. Sequencing used peripheral blood. V and J are TRBV13 and TRBJ2-7; 10 bases agree with TRBD2. The origin of this receptor is a man aged 50-59 years with acute or convalescent COVID-19. CDR3 sequence (DNA): TGTGCCAGCAGCTCCACCCCTAGCGGGGGCTTCTACGAGCAGTACTTC. It is translated as CASSSTPSGGFYEQYF.